The entry below describes one T cell receptor beta chain. Original data processing: Counts of nucleated cells, estimated from reference gene primer amplification, were obtained. Clones were sequenced by immunoSEQ multiplex PCR, and TCRdb holds only the in-frame ones, with some missing. D and trimming come from the DNA, and the V and J calls and clone size come from that table. The data show some 240,000 clones, about four fifths seen once. The entry originates in a study of blood T cell repertoires in COVID-19. About the research overall: There were acute and convalescent COVID-19 samples, and they came from the United States, Italy and Spain. From T cells, B-cell-depleted T cells, or PBMCs came the material, which was cDNA or gDNA.

V was shortened by 6 bases and J by 8 bases, with 25 bases between the two germline ends. The CDR3 extends over 16 amino acids. Germline lookup yields CDR1 SQVTM and CDR2 ANQGSEA. Recruited during active infection, patients (from Seattle) were subsequently followed longitudinally. The chain is built from TRBV29-1 and TRBJ1-4, with a tentative D call TRBD1 (5 bases). Input material: peripheral blood. The source is an elderly woman with COVID-19, enrolled during active disease. The CDR3 region has the DNA TGCAGCGTCCGCCGGACGGCGGCGGGGCGTGGGGAAAAACTGTTTTTT. This gives the protein CSVRRTAAGRGEKLFF.